The 10 T cell receptor beta chains presented below share a single source sample, sequenced in a study of Graves' ophthalmopathy and Graves' hyperthyroidism. Using RNA transcripts, the TCR beta CDR3 regions were amplified. The library came from an HTBI-primed first-round RT-PCR and a second-round multiplex PCR. Each CDR3 protein gets one entry after TCRdb re-called the multiplex PCR reads with MiXCR. This table has 200,000 to 250,000 distinct CDR3 sequences, under 25% appearing once. The sample consisted of peripheral blood. The receptor source for this set is a woman aged 45 to 65 with Graves' ophthalmopathy.

The chain uses TRBV4-1 and TRBJ2-7, with 9 bases fitting TRBD1. Germline V gene sequence: CDR1 MGHRA, CDR2 YSYEKL. CDR3 length: 16 amino acids. With 2 bases clipped from V and 2 bases from J, the junction kept 7 bases outside the gene matches. CDR3 bases: TGCGCCAGCAGCCAAACCGGGACAGGGCTGCCCTACGAGCAGTACTTC. This codes for CASSQTGTGLPYEQYF.

Ten or more counts support this clonotype. The junction and the germline gene differ at one end; a read error may be behind it. The rearrangement links TRBV12-3 or TRBV12-4 to TRBJ1-1; D perhaps matches TRBD1 (5 bases). The CDR3 has 11 amino acids. CDR3 coding DNA: TGTGCCAGCTGGGGGAACGCTGAAGCTTTCTTT. Translating it yields CASWGNAEAFF.

This clonotype appeared many times. In DNA, the CDR3 is TGTGCCAGCAGTTTCCCGGGGGTGAACACTGAAGCTTTCTTT. This sequence encodes CASSFPGVNTEAFF. This chain uses TRBV12-3 or TRBV12-4 with TRBJ1-1; tentative D call: TRBD1 (5 bases). Trimming pared 3 bases from V and 0 bases from J, leaving 8 bases between. The CDR3 consists of 14 residues.

This clonotype appeared a few times. V is TRBV18 and J is TRBJ2-7; TRBD1 is a possible D gene (5 bases). Germline assignment: CDR1 KGHSH and CDR2 LQKENI. Trimming left V 2 bases short and J 5 bases short, with 13 bases between. This CDR3 is 14 amino acids long. CDR3 loop: CASSPARVVNEQYF. The DNA of the CDR3 is TGTGCCAGCTCACCAGCCAGGGTTGTTAACGAGCAGTACTTC.

This clonotype showed up many times. This chain joins TRBV7-2 and TRBJ1-5, with 8 positions matching TRBD1. The V segment lost 5 bases and the J segment 3 bases; nucleotides outside the gene matches: 6. Germline CDR1 and CDR2: SGHTA and FQGNSA. This CDR3 spans 15 amino acids. CDR3: CASSPRTGNNQPQHF. The CDR3 region has the DNA TGTGCCAGCAGCCCTAGGACAGGGAACAATCAGCCCCAGCATTTT.

This clonotype was seen ten or more times. This chain connects TRBV20-1 to TRBJ2-5; D call uncertain. Germline values: CDR1 DFQATT, CDR2 SNEGSKA (reference sequence). Trimming left V 3 bases short and J 4 bases short, with 12 bases between. The length of the CDR3 is 13 residues. CDR3 sequence: CSARFGSGETQYF. CDR3 bases: TGCAGTGCTAGGTTCGGTTCGGGAGAGACCCAGTACTTC.

This clonotype was observed at least ten times. V usage is TRBV4-1 and J usage is TRBJ1-1, with D unresolved. The length of the CDR3 is 14 residues. Germline V gives CDR1 MGHRA, CDR2 YSYEKL. V was clipped by 1 base and J by 4 bases, with 10 bases between them. Written as DNA, the CDR3 is TGCGCCAGCAGCCAAGGGGCCTGGGGCACTGAAGCTTTCTTT. Translated, it gives CASSQGAWGTEAFF.

This clonotype has a handful of counts. The rearrangement joins TRBV5-1 to TRBJ2-7; 8 positions agree with TRBD2. J gave up 4 bases and V 7 bases, and 10 bases lay outside the gene matches. CDR3 length: 14 amino acids. Germline assignment: CDR1 SGHRS and CDR2 YFSETQ. CDR3 region: CASRPGGSLYEQYF. The CDR3 DNA is TGCGCCAGCCGACCGGGGGGGTCTCTGTACGAGCAGTACTTC.

This clonotype appeared a few times. The V call is TRBV6-1, the J call TRBJ2-5, with TRBD1 matching over 12 bases. CDR1 and CDR2 (germline): MNHNS, SASEGT. The CDR3 runs to 14 residues. Trimming took 8 bases from V and 5 from J; bases not matched to a gene: 6. The CDR3 loop reads CASQGQGARETQYF. The CDR3, as DNA: TGTGCCAGCCAGGGACAGGGGGCTCGGGAGACCCAGTACTTC.

In its sample, this clonotype was seen a few times. The genes are TRBV3-1 and TRBJ2-3; 7 positions match TRBD1. This CDR3 region has 13 residues. Germline CDR1 LGHDT, CDR2 YNNKEL (reference sequence). The J segment lost 4 bases and the V segment lost 2 bases, leaving 0 bases of the junction unmatched. The CDR3 nucleotides are TGTGCCAGCAGCCAACAGGGGGCAGATACGCAGTATTTT. Translation: CASSQQGADTQYF.